What follows are 9 T cell receptor beta chains derived from one specimen sequenced in a study of T cell repertoires in ileal Crohn's disease. The protocol was immunoSEQ multiplex PCR, while the TCRdb copy is restricted to in-frame clones and leaves out a portion. Seen here are more than 2,500 clones, 90% observed once, and the top ten hold roughly 2.1%. Surgical specimens yielded lamina propria lymphocytes, which were density-gradient separated and then sorted. The specimen sequenced was CD4+ T cells sorted from the ileum. The source of these receptors is an adult with Crohn's disease.

DNA for the CDR3: TGTGCCAGCAGCGTAGAGCCAGGGGATGGCTACACCTTC. Its protein is CASSVEPGDGYTF. This sequence joins TRBV9 and TRBJ1-2; a possible D gene is TRBD1 (6 bases). The germline gives CDR1 SGDLS, CDR2 YYNGEE. V was shortened by 0 bases and J by 6 bases, with 9 bases between the two germline ends. CDR3 length: 13 residues.

This clone was picked up one time. The chain uses TRBV9 and TRBJ2-2; D is perhaps TRBD2 (5 bases). V was trimmed by 4 bases and J by 5 bases, leaving 15 bases between them. The germline CDR1 and CDR2 sequences are SGDLS and YYNGEE. This CDR3 contains 15 residues. The CDR3 spells CASSPRTGSTGELFF. CDR3 coding DNA: TGTGCCAGCAGCCCGCGGACTGGGAGTACCGGGGAGCTGTTTTTT.

This chain links TRBV2 with TRBJ2-1; 12 bases map to TRBD2. V lost 4 bases to trimming and J lost 7 bases; unmatched junction nucleotides: 8. Germline CDR1 SNHLY, CDR2 FYNNEI. The CDR3 covers 16 residues. The CDR3: CASSGGRLAGENEQFF. DNA of the CDR3: TGTGCCAGCAGTGGGGGGAGACTAGCGGGGGAAAATGAGCAGTTCTTC.

This clone was seen a few times. J is TRBJ2-7 and V is TRBV18, with 7 nucleotides matching TRBD1. This CDR3 comprises 14 residues. Germline loops: CDR1 KGHSH, CDR2 LQKENI. Germline trimming cut 4 bases from V and 3 bases from J; bases unmatched to any gene: 6. CDR3: CASSLSGQSYEQYF. The CDR3 DNA reads TGTGCCAGCTCACTTTCGGGACAGAGCTACGAGCAGTACTTC. The full variable domain, with the rest looked up from reference TRBV18 and TRBJ2-7, is NAGVMQNPRHLVRRRGQEARLRCSPMKGHSHVYWYRQLPEEGLKFMVYLQKENIIDESGMPKERFSAEFPKEGPSILRIQQVVRGDSAAYFCASSLSGQSYEQYFGPGTRLTVT.

This sequence joins TRBV7-2 and TRBJ2-1, with 8 bases that match TRBD1. This CDR3 spans 15 amino acids. The trim removed 3 bases at V and 4 bases at J, leaving 5 bases unmatched. Germline lookup yields CDR1 SGHTA and CDR2 FQGNSA. CDR3 loop: CASSLGQEPYNEQFF. CDR3 DNA: TGTGCCAGCAGCTTGGGACAGGAGCCTTACAATGAGCAGTTCTTC.

The chain joins TRBV28 to TRBJ1-3, with D perhaps matching TRBD1 (5 bases). Trimming shortened V by 3 bases and J by 4 bases, and 16 bases separated the two germline ends. Per the germline V gene, CDR1 is MDHEN and CDR2 is SYDVKM. The CDR3 is 16 residues long. CDR3 sequence: CASSFSLWRGGNTIYF. The CDR3 region has the DNA TGTGCCAGCAGTTTCTCCCTCTGGAGGGGAGGAAACACCATATATTTT.

The chain has TRBV19 and TRBJ1-4; maybe TRBD1 (5 bases). CDR1 and CDR2 from the germline V gene are LNHDA and SQIVND (reference sequence). The V gene lost 3 bases and the J gene lost 8 bases, with 13 bases spanning the gap. The CDR3 spans 14 residues. CDR3 coding DNA: TGTGCCAGTAGTATTCCGGGGGAGAACGAAAAACTGTTTTTT. Protein sequence: CASSIPGENEKLFF.

The chain links TRBV5-8 to TRBJ2-2, with 9 bases that match TRBD1. V was clipped by 0 bases and J by 7 bases; unmatched bases: 13. The CDR3 runs to 18 residues. The germline gives CDR1 SGHTS, CDR2 YDEGEE. This CDR3 reads CASSLASGTGFYGGELFF. For the CDR3, the DNA is TGTGCCAGCAGCTTGGCCTCCGGGACAGGGTTTTATGGCGGGGAGCTGTTTTTT.

The chain recombines TRBV5-8 with TRBJ2-1, with D possibly TRBD1 on 6 matching bases. There are 15 residues in the CDR3. V lost 1 base and J 5 bases, leaving 13 bases between the germline ends. Germline loops: CDR1 SGHTS, CDR2 YDEGEE. The CDR3 DNA sequence: TGTGCCAGCAGCTTGAACTCGGGACAAAACAATGAGCAGTTCTTC. Translating it yields CASSLNSGQNNEQFF.